These 8 T cell receptor beta chains were sequenced from one sample in a study of T cells in localized non-small cell lung cancer. Assay used: immunoSEQ multiplex PCR; TCRdb lists only in-frame clones, some missing. This table has approximately 28,000 clones, around 82% appearing once. This sample comprised peripheral blood mononuclear cells, obtained before any cancer treatment. Receptors were obtained from a man aged 40 to 70 with stage III lung adenocarcinoma.

This clone came up a few times. The rearrangement links TRBV15 to TRBJ1-2, with 8 bases identical to TRBD1. The length of the CDR3 is 13 residues. Germline V lookup: CDR1 LNHNV, CDR2 YYDKDF (reference sequence). J was trimmed by 8 bases and V by 1 base; bases with no gene match: 3. The CDR3 region has the DNA TGTGCCACCAGCAGAGGCAGGACAGGGGGCTACACCTTC. It specifies CATSRGRTGGYTF. The full variable domain, rest sourced from reference TRBV15 and TRBJ1-2, is DAMVIQNPRYQVTQFGKPVTLSCSQTLNHNVMYWYQQKSSQAPKLLFHYYDKDFNNEADTPDNFQSRRPNTSFCFLDIRSPGLGDTAMYLCATSRGRTGGYTFGSGTRLTVV.

The V and J genes are TRBV29-1 and TRBJ1-2, with D uncertain. Germline V gives CDR1 SQVTM, CDR2 ANQGSEA. Trimming cost V 4 bases and J 2 bases, with 11 bases left between them. CDR3 length: 13 residues. Here the CDR3 reads CSVASGVNYGYTF. The CDR3 nucleotides are TGCAGCGTTGCCTCGGGAGTGAACTATGGCTACACCTTC.

The table lists this clone with a few counts. This sequence joins TRBV28 and TRBJ1-1; a weak D match, TRBD1 (6 bases). Germline loops: CDR1 MDHEN, CDR2 SYDVKM. CDR3 size: 14 residues. V gave up 5 bases and J gave up 1 base, with 11 bases separating them. In DNA, the CDR3 is TGTGCCAGCAGTATAGGGACACCGAACACTGAAGCTTTCTTT. The encoded protein is CASSIGTPNTEAFF.

The chain couples TRBV19 to TRBJ2-1; tentatively, D is TRBD2 (5 bases). Germline V lookup: CDR1 LNHDA, CDR2 SQIVND (reference sequence). Trimming pared 0 bases from V and 3 bases from J, leaving 12 bases between. This CDR3 has 16 residues. CDR3 region: CASSIEASRNYNEQFF. DNA of the CDR3: TGTGCCAGTAGTATAGAGGCTAGCAGGAACTACAATGAGCAGTTCTTC.

This clone turned up a few times. This chain connects TRBV5-4 to TRBJ1-4, with 7 bases matching TRBD1. Germline CDR1 is SGHNT and CDR2 is YYREEE (reference sequence). The CDR3 is 16 amino acids. V dropped 4 bases and J dropped 4; count of bases not matched to a gene: 10. The CDR3 coding sequence is TGTGCCAGCAGCCGCGGGCCGGGACAGAGTAATGAAAAACTGTTTTTT. Amino acids: CASSRGPGQSNEKLFF.

The chain links TRBV6-1 to TRBJ1-5; D is unresolved. The CDR3 runs 15 residues. The germline V gene encodes CDR1 MNHNS and CDR2 SASEGT. Trimming cost V 2 bases and J 1 base, with 9 bases left between them. The DNA for the CDR3 is TGTGCCAGCAGTGAAAACCGAGTGAGCAATCAGCCCCAGCATTTT. Translating gives CASSENRVSNQPQHF.

The chain links TRBV2 to TRBJ2-2; the D is unclear. Germline V gene lookup returns CDR1 SNHLY and CDR2 FYNNEI. There are 14 residues in the CDR3. Trimming left V 5 bases short and J 0 bases short, with 7 bases between. The CDR3 region has the DNA TGTGCCAGCAGTATGTACGCGAACACCGGGGAGCTGTTTTTT. The encoded protein is CASSMYANTGELFF.

This chain joins TRBV10-1 and TRBJ2-6; D not certain. Trimming stripped 5 bases from V and 5 bases from J, with 22 bases between. Germline V CDR1 and CDR2: WNHNN, SYGVQD (reference sequence). CDR3 length equals 18 residues. CDR3 in amino acids: CASSTQPIAQSRANVLTF. The CDR3 bases are TGCGCCAGCAGTACTCAACCAATCGCACAAAGTCGGGCCAACGTCCTGACTTTC.